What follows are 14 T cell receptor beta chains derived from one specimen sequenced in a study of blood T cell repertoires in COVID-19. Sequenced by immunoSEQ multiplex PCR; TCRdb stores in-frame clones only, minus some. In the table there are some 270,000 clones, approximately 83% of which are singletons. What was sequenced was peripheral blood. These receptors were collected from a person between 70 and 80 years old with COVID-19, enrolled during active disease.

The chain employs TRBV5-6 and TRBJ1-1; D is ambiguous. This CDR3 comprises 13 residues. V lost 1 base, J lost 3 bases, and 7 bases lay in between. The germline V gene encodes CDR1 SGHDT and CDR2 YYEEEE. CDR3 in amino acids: CASSLFSDTEAFF. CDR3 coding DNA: TGTGCCAGCAGCTTGTTTTCGGACACTGAAGCTTTCTTT.

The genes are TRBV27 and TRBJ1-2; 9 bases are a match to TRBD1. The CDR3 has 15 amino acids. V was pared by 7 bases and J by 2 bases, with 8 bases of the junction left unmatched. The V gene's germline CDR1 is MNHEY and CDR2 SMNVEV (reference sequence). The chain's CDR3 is CASTLTGTGNYGYTF. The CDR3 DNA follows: TGTGCCAGCACCTTGACCGGGACAGGGAACTATGGCTACACCTTC.

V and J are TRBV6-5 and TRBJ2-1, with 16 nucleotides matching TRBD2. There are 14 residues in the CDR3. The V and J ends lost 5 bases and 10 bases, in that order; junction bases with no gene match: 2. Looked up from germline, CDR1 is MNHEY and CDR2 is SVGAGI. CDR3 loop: CASSKGLAGGEQFF. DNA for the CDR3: TGTGCCAGCAGTAAGGGACTAGCGGGAGGGGAGCAGTTCTTC.

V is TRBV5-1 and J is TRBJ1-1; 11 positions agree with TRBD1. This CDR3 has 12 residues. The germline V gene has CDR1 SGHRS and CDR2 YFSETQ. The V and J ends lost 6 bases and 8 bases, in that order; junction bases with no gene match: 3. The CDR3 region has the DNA TGCGCCAGCATCGGACAGGGGGCCGAAGCTTTCTTT. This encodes CASIGQGAEAFF.

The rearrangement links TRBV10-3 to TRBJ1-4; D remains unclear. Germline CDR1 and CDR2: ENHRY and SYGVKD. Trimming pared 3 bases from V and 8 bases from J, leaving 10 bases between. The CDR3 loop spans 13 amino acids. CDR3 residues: CAISDSSREKLFF. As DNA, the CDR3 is TGTGCCATCAGTGATTCTAGTCGGGAAAAACTGTTTTTT.

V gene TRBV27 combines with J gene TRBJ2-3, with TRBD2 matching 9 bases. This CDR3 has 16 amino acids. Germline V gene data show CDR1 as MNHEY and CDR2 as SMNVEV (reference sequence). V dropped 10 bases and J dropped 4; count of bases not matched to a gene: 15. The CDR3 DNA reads TGTGCCACCCCATCCGGGGATAGCGGGAGCCCAGATACGCAGTATTTT. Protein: CATPSGDSGSPDTQYF.

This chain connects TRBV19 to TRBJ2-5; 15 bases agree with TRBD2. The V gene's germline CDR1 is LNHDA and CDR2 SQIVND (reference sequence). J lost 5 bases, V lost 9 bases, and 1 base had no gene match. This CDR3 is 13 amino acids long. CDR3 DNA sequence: TGTGCCAGCGGACTAGCGGGAGGGGAGACCCAGTACTTC. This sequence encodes CASGLAGGETQYF.

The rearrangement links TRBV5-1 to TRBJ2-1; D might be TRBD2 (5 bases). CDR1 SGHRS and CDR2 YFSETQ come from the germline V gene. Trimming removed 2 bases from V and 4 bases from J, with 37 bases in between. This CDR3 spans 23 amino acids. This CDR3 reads CASSLHFRDLAASNSITYNEQFF. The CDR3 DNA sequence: TGCGCCAGCAGCTTACATTTTCGGGATCTTGCTGCCTCGAACTCCATAACGTACAATGAGCAGTTCTTC. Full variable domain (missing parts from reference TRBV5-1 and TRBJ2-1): KAGVTQTPRYLIKTRGQQVTLSCSPISGHRSVSWYQQTPGQGLQFLFEYFSETQRNKGNFPGRFSGRQFSNSRSEMNVSTLELGDSALYLCASSLHFRDLAASNSITYNEQFFGPGTRLTVL.

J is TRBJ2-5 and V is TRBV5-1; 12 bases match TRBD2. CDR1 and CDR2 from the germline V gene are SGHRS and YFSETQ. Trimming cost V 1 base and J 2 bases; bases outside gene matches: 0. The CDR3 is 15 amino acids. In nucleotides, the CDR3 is TGCGCCAGCAGCTTGACTAGCGGGGGGCAAGAGACCCAGTACTTC. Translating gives CASSLTSGGQETQYF. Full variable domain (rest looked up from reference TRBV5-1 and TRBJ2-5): KAGVTQTPRYLIKTRGQQVTLSCSPISGHRSVSWYQQTPGQGLQFLFEYFSETQRNKGNFPGRFSGRQFSNSRSEMNVSTLELGDSALYLCASSLTSGGQETQYFGPGTRLLVL.

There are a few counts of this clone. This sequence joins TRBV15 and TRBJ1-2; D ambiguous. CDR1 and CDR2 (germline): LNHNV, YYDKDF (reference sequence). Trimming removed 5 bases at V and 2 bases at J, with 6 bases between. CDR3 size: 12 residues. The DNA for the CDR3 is TGTGCCACCAGCGCGGCGAACTATGGCTACACCTTC. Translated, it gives CATSAANYGYTF.

This CDR3 is CASSADSRGANEKLFF. CDR3 DNA sequence: TGTGCCAGCAGCGCAGACTCCAGGGGAGCTAATGAAAAACTGTTTTTT. The chain employs TRBV3-1 (or the pseudogene TRBV3-2) and TRBJ1-4, with TRBD1 as a possible D gene (6 bases). This CDR3 has 16 amino acids. V gave up 5 bases and J gave up 3 bases, with 16 bases separating them. The V gene's germline CDR1 is LGHDT and CDR2 YNNKEL (reference sequence).

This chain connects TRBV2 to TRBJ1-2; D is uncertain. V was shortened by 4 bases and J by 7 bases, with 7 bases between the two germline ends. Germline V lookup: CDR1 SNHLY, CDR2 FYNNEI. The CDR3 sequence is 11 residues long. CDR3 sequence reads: CASSAQAGYTF. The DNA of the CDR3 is TGTGCCAGCAGTGCCCAGGCTGGCTACACCTTC.

CDR3 in amino acids: CASSVSFAGANVLTF. As DNA, the CDR3 is TGTGCCAGCAGCGTCAGTTTCGCTGGGGCCAACGTCCTGACTTTC. V gene TRBV9 combines with J gene TRBJ2-6; D is unclear. There are 15 residues in the CDR3. V gave up 2 bases and J gave up 2 bases, with 8 bases separating them. Per germline, CDR1 SGDLS and CDR2 YYNGEE.

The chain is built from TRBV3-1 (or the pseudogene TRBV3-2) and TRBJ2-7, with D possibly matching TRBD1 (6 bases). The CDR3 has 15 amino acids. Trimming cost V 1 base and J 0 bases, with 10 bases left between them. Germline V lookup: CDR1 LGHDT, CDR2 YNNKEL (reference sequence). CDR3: CASSQGDIHSYEQYF. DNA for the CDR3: TGTGCCAGCAGCCAAGGGGACATCCACTCCTACGAGCAGTACTTC.